This TCR beta chain appears in the sequencing data of a study of T cells in Graves' hyperthyroidism and ophthalmopathy. Study conclusions and caveats: Expanded thyroid clonotypes (above 0.001) were mostly also found in blood.

CDR3 length equals 14 residues. V was shortened by 7 bases and J by 7 bases, with 19 bases between the two germline ends. Germline CDR1 and CDR2: MDHEN and SYDVKM. TCR beta CDR3 sequences were amplified from RNA transcripts. HTBI primers drove first-round RT-PCR of the TCR CDR3. TCRdb redid the calling of the multiplex PCR reads with MiXCR, one entry per CDR3 protein. Of 350,000 or so distinct CDR3 sequences detected, 18% appear once; the ten largest clones hold roughly a sixth. As concerns this clonotype: As yet, its antigen is unknown.

The chain joins TRBV28 to TRBJ1-2; D is ambiguous. This clonotype originated in a woman between 35 and 50 years old with Graves' ophthalmopathy. Sample: blood. CDR3 DNA: TGTGCCAGCAATCCGAGGGTTCTTCTACCTGGCTACACCTTC. This encodes CASNPRVLLPGYTF.